This TCR beta chain was retrieved from a study of shared clonotypes between healthy human individuals. General observations from the study: Across subsets, estimated richness was generally greater for naive than for memory populations.

On this clone itself: Antigen: not known.

Replicate sorted-subset PCRs were loaded with around 0.2 ug DNA, about 31,000 T cell genomes. Sequencing used immunoSEQ multiplex PCR; TCRdb keeps in-frame clones, though not all of them. The table includes over 2 million clones, approximately 94% detected once. Deletions cut 2 bases from V and 2 bases from J, with 11 bases between. Germline assignment: CDR1 SGHRS and CDR2 YFSETQ. The CDR3 is 14 amino acids. Naive CD8 populations comprised CD45RO-negative cells positively selected for CCR7, excluding terminally differentiated effector memory CD45RA+ cells. What was sequenced was naive CD8+ T cells sorted from blood. The chain uses TRBV5-1 and TRBJ2-7, with TRBD2 as a possible D gene (6 bases). The source is a man aged 18 to 30 in good health. CDR3 in amino acids: CASSFYPGAYEQYF. Written as DNA, the CDR3 is TGCGCCAGCAGCTTTTATCCGGGGGCCTACGAGCAGTACTTC.